This T cell receptor beta chain originates from a study of shared clonotypes between healthy human individuals. Germline CDR1 SGHNT, CDR2 YYREEE (reference sequence). The CDR3 has 15 residues. The junction had 2 bases not matched to a gene; V was cut back by 4 bases and J by 2 bases. Assay used: immunoSEQ multiplex PCR; TCRdb lists only in-frame clones, some missing. This repertoire shows some 2,100,000 clones, about 94% found once; its top ten account for 0.13%. Note on this clone: Different DNA sequences within this sample yield the same CDR3.

Sequences were obtained from naive CD4+ T cells sorted from blood. Noted subset: CD45RA+ positively selected. The genes are TRBV5-4 and TRBJ2-5, with 13 nucleotides matching TRBD2. This sequence originates from a man between 18 and 35 years old in good health. The CDR3 nucleotides are TGTGCCAGCAGCAAGGGACTAGCGGGGCAAGAGACCCAGTACTTC. Its translation: CASSKGLAGQETQYF.